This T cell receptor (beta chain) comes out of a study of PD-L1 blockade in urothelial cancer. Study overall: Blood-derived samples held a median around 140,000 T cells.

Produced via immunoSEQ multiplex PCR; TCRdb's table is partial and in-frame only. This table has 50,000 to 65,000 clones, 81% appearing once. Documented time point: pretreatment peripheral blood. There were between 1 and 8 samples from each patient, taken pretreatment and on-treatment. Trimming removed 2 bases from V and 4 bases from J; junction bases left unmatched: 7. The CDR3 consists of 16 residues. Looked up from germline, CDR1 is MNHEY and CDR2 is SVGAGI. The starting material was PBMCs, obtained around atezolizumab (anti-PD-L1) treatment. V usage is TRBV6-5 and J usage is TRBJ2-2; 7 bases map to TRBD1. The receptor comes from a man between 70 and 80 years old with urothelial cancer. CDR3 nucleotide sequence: TGTGCCAGCAGTTACGAACAGGGGTTACTCACCGGGGAGCTGTTTTTT. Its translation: CASSYEQGLLTGELFF.